A selection of T cell receptor beta chains follows, all from one sample in a study of blood T cell repertoires in COVID-19. Clones were sequenced by immunoSEQ multiplex PCR, and TCRdb holds only the in-frame ones, with some missing. The sample includes under 350,000 clones, 89% of them seen just once. Material: PBMCs or T cells enriched from blood (not recorded which). The receptors derive from a woman aged 55-70 years who had recovered from COVID-19. CDR3s include the opening cysteine and the closing phenylalanine or tryptophan. A D gene is named only where the DNA matches it firmly. Only part of the rows carry a size: once, few, many, or a class if the clone is expanded.

DNA	CDR3	size	J	V	D
TGTGCCAGCAATTCAGTTTATAATTCACCCCTCCACTTT	CASNSVYNSPLHF	.	TRBJ1-6	TRBV2	.
TGTGCCAGCAGCTACTCGGAGACCCAGTACTTC	CASSYSETQYF	.	TRBJ2-5	TRBV2	.
TGTGCCAGCAGTACCGGGACATCGGGGAGGGTGTTTTTT	CASSTGTSGRVFF	.	TRBJ1-4	TRBV6-5	.
TGCGCCAGCAGCCAAGGACAGAGGGGCTACACCTTC	CASSQGQRGYTF	.	TRBJ1-2	TRBV4-1	.
TGTGCCAGCAGTTACCGGGACACCAAAACGAGGAACACCGGGGAGCTGTTTTTT	CASSYRDTKTRNTGELFF	.	TRBJ2-2	TRBV28	.
TGTGCCAGCAGCTTAAGTCCTAGCGGGGGGGGTTACGAGCAGTACTTC	CASSLSPSGGGYEQYF	few	TRBJ2-7	TRBV11-2	TRBD2
TGTGCCAGCTCACTACAGGGAATTAACACTGAAGCTTTCTTT	CASSLQGINTEAFF	once	TRBJ1-1	TRBV18	.
TGCAGCGCCGACAGGGGCGGCACAGATACGCAGTATTTT	CSADRGGTDTQYF	.	TRBJ2-3	TRBV29-1	TRBD1
TGTGCCAGCAGCTACCGAGACGGAGGGTACAATGAGCAGTTCTTC	CASSYRDGGYNEQFF	once	TRBJ2-1	TRBV4-2	.
TGCACCAGCAGCCAATCGCGGGCGGGGGGGCCCTACGAGCAGTACTTC	CTSSQSRAGGPYEQYF	.	TRBJ2-7	TRBV1	.
TGTGCCAGCAGTAAAAGGGCGGGGATAGAGAAACTGTTTTTT	CASSKRAGIEKLFF	.	TRBJ1-4	TRBV21-1	.
TGTGCCAGCAGCTTAGATAAGTGGGAGGAGACCCAGTACTTC	CASSLDKWEETQYF	.	TRBJ2-5	TRBV11-2	.
TGTGCCAGCAGCCAAGGGCCCCCAGGGGCCTATGGCTACACCTTC	CASSQGPPGAYGYTF	.	TRBJ1-2	TRBV3-1/TRBV3-2	.
TGTGCCAGCACCCTGGGGAGCAGTCTCTATGGCTACACCTTC	CASTLGSSLYGYTF	.	TRBJ1-2	TRBV21-1	.
TGTGCCAGCAGCCAAGATAGGGGCCCCCTCGTCGAGCAGTACTTC	CASSQDRGPLVEQYF	.	TRBJ2-7	TRBV3-1/TRBV3-2	.
TGTGCCACACAACAGGCTTCTGGAAACACCATATATTTT	CATQQASGNTIYF	.	TRBJ1-3	TRBV24-1	.
TGTGCCAGCTCACAGGGGGCACAGCAGCCCCAGCATTTT	CASSQGAQQPQHF	.	TRBJ1-5	TRBV18	TRBD1
TGTGCCAGCAGCTCACGTCCTGGGACAGGGACCGTGAACACTGAAGCTTTCTTT	CASSSRPGTGTVNTEAFF	.	TRBJ1-1	TRBV7-9	TRBD1
TGTGCCAGCCTACTAGCGGGGTATGAGACCCAGTACTTC	CASLLAGYETQYF	.	TRBJ2-5	TRBV7-9	TRBD2
TGTGCCAGCAGCTCGGACGGGGACTCCTACGAGCAGTACTTC	CASSSDGDSYEQYF	.	TRBJ2-7	TRBV5-5	.
TGCGCCAGCAGCAGTGACAGCAATGGACACTACACCTTC	CASSSDSNGHYTF	.	TRBJ1-2	TRBV5-1	.
TGTGCCAGTATCCAGGGGGCTTTAGCGGGAGTTCTTACCGGGGAGCTGTTTTTT	CASIQGALAGVLTGELFF	.	TRBJ2-2	TRBV19	.
TGTGCCAGCAGTGAACCCGGGACAGGGTGGAATGAGCAGTTCTTC	CASSEPGTGWNEQFF	.	TRBJ2-1	TRBV6-1	TRBD1
TGCGCCAGCAGTCGGACTAGCGGGAGAGGGACCGGGGAGCTGTTTTTT	CASSRTSGRGTGELFF	.	TRBJ2-2	TRBV5-1	TRBD2
TGTGCCAGCAGTTTTGGCGGGAGCTCCTACGAGCAGTACTTC	CASSFGGSSYEQYF	.	TRBJ2-7	TRBV27	TRBD2
TGTGCCAGCAGCTTCGATGGAGCTAACTATGGCTACACCTTC	CASSFDGANYGYTF	.	TRBJ1-2	TRBV7-9	.
TGTGCCACCAGGGAGCGACTAGCGGGGGAGGTGTACAATGAGCAGTTCTTC	CATRERLAGEVYNEQFF	.	TRBJ2-1	TRBV10-3	TRBD2
TGTGCCTGGAGTGCCGAGGGCTCCGGCTATAATTCACCCCTCCACTTT	CAWSAEGSGYNSPLHF	.	TRBJ1-6	TRBV30	.
TGTGCCAGCAGCTTAATAGCGGGTGGGACCCAGTACTTC	CASSLIAGGTQYF	.	TRBJ2-5	TRBV7-2	TRBD2
TGTGCCGCAGAACTACAGGGTCGGAAAGCTTTCTTT	CAAELQGRKAFF	once	TRBJ1-1	TRBV28	.
TGTGCCTGGAGTGTAAGACTAGCGGGAGTTGGGCAGTTCTTC	CAWSVRLAGVGQFF	.	TRBJ2-1	TRBV30	TRBD2
TGTGCCAGCAGTTCCCCCGGGGTAGCGGGGGGAACAGATACGCAGTATTTT	CASSSPGVAGGTDTQYF	.	TRBJ2-3	TRBV28	TRBD2
TGTGCCAGCAGCCCCGGGCAGGGGGCAGATACGCAGTATTTT	CASSPGQGADTQYF	.	TRBJ2-3	TRBV11-3	TRBD1
TGCGCCAGCAGCGCGGGACAGCAAACGAACTATGGCTACACCTTC	CASSAGQQTNYGYTF	.	TRBJ1-2	TRBV5-1	TRBD1
TGTGCCAGCAGGACGGGACTAGCGGAGTCCGATCCCCTGTTCTTC	CASRTGLAESDPLFF	.	TRBJ2-1	TRBV2	TRBD2
TGTGCCAGCGGCAGGGACAGAGAAGCTTTCTTT	CASGRDREAFF	few	TRBJ1-1	TRBV28	TRBD1
TGTGCCAGCAGGGCTCCTGAAAAACTGTTTTTT	CASRAPEKLFF	.	TRBJ1-4	TRBV28	.
TGTGCCAGCAGTTTTATGGACGCAGGGAATGAAAAACTGTTTTTT	CASSFMDAGNEKLFF	.	TRBJ1-4	TRBV28	.
TGTGCCACCAGTGATGCTTCCGGGACAGGGGTCAATCAGCCCCAGCATTTT	CATSDASGTGVNQPQHF	.	TRBJ1-5	TRBV24-1	TRBD1
TGCGCCAGCAGCTTTACGGAGGATGGCTACACCTTC	CASSFTEDGYTF	.	TRBJ1-2	TRBV5-1	.
TGTGCCAGCATGGACAGCCCCTACGAGCAGTACTTC	CASMDSPYEQYF	.	TRBJ2-7	TRBV12-3/TRBV12-4	.
TGTGCCAGCAGCTTGGGACTAGCGGATTACTACGAGCAGTACTTC	CASSLGLADYYEQYF	.	TRBJ2-7	TRBV5-8	TRBD2
TGTGCCAGCAGGTCTACAGGGAGAAGCAATCAGCCCCAGCATTTT	CASRSTGRSNQPQHF	.	TRBJ1-5	TRBV28	.
TGTGCCAGCAGCGTAGTAGCGGGGACCGGGGAGCTGTTTTTT	CASSVVAGTGELFF	.	TRBJ2-2	TRBV9	TRBD2
TGTGCCAGTCACAGGGAAGGTCAATCACCCCTCCACTTT	CASHREGQSPLHF	.	TRBJ1-6	TRBV2	.
TGTGCCACCAGAGGGGGGGGGACAGGGCCGCAGCCCCAGCATTTT	CATRGGGTGPQPQHF	.	TRBJ1-5	TRBV15	TRBD1
TGCAGCGTTGACCAACCTAGGGGGGGTAACTATGGCTACACCTTC	CSVDQPRGGNYGYTF	.	TRBJ1-2	TRBV29-1	.
TGTGCCAGCAGCTTAGTTCGGGCGCAGGGTGAAGCTTTCTTT	CASSLVRAQGEAFF	.	TRBJ1-1	TRBV11-2	.
TGTGCCAGCTCACGAGGAGGGAACGGTGAAAAACTGTTTTTT	CASSRGGNGEKLFF	.	TRBJ1-4	TRBV18	.
TGCGCCAGCAGTGACAGGGGGCCGGGGAATGAGCAGTTCTTC	CASSDRGPGNEQFF	.	TRBJ2-1	TRBV10-2	TRBD1
TGTGCCTCAAAGAGGACTAGCGGAAAGTACGAGCAGTACTTC	CASKRTSGKYEQYF	.	TRBJ2-7	TRBV19	TRBD2
TGTGCCAGCACCCAGACAGGGGATTGGCAATCGGCCCAGCATTTT	CASTQTGDWQSAQHF	.	TRBJ1-5	TRBV28	TRBD1
TGTGCCAGCAGTGACCTTTCCCGCGCGCCCCAGCATTTT	CASSDLSRAPQHF	.	TRBJ1-5	TRBV6-1	.